These 6 T cell receptor beta chains originate from one sample sequenced in a study of beta chain features in type 1 diabetes listed by TCRdb under 2018. Library preparation used the immunoSEQ multiplex PCR assay. The entire isolated RNA was reverse transcribed using the High Capacity cDNA Reverse Transcription Kit, and thus expressed TCRB transcripts were sequenced. TCRdb re-hosts the immuneACCESS table, in-frame sequences only. Its copies lack some clones; in the studies checked, an unresolved V gene accounts for under half of them, and the cause for the rest is not known. The sample table records 900,000 or so clones; 15% to 20% of these occur just once. 0.023% of the sample is held by the ten biggest clonotypes. Sample: naive CD4+ T cells from blood. Interpreted using the paper, the cell subset or site label stands for: true naive CD4+ T cells. Every receptor here comes from a woman aged 18 to 35 in good health.

The chain uses TRBV6-6 and TRBJ1-1; 8 bases align to TRBD1. After removal of 5 bases from V and 1 base from J, the junction contained 6 bases not matched to a gene. Germline values: CDR1 MNHNY, CDR2 SVGAGI (reference sequence). The CDR3 sequence is 15 residues long. CDR3 coding DNA: TGTGCCAGCAGTCCGCTCGGACAGGGGAACACTGAAGCTTTCTTT. Its protein is CASSPLGQGNTEAFF.

This chain links TRBV5-6 with TRBJ1-2; D remains ambiguous. The CDR3 loop spans 12 amino acids. Germline V CDR1 and CDR2: SGHDT, YYEEEE. Between the trimmed V and J ends, which lost 7 bases and 3 bases, there was a span of 10 bases. The CDR3 DNA reads TGTGCCAGCCGGCGGACTGACTATGGCTACACCTTC. Translated: CASRRTDYGYTF. Drawing the rest from reference TRBV5-6 and TRBJ1-2, the complete variable domain is DAGVTQSPTHLIKTRGQQVTLRCSPKSGHDTVSWYQQALGQGPQFIFQYYEEEERQRGNFPDRFSGHQFPNYSSELNVNALLLGDSALYLCASRRTDYGYTFGSGTRLTVV.

This clone was observed a handful of times. This sequence joins TRBV7-2 and TRBJ2-5, with a tentative D call TRBD2 (5 bases). CDR1 and CDR2 from the germline V gene are SGHTA and FQGNSA. The CDR3 extends over 14 amino acids. The V and J ends lost 0 bases and 3 bases respectively, with 8 bases between them. CDR3 bases: TGTGCCAGCAGCTTAGCTGTTAGCGAAGAGACCCAGTACTTC. It codes for CASSLAVSEETQYF.

This clone was picked up a small number of times. The rearrangement uses TRBV4-2 and TRBJ1-4; the D is unclear. In germline, CDR1 is LGHNA, CDR2 YNFKEQ. Trimming removed 0 bases from V and 0 bases from J, with 11 bases in between. The CDR3 has 17 amino acids. The DNA for the CDR3 is TGTGCCAGCAGCCAAGATTGGGTGGTACCAACTAATGAAAAACTGTTTTTT. Translating it yields CASSQDWVVPTNEKLFF.

This clone was detected a few times. The chain carries TRBV4-1 and TRBJ2-1; TRBD1 might be the D (6 bases). The CDR3 sequence is 21 residues long. Trimming removed 0 bases at V and 0 bases at J, with 24 bases between. CDR1 is MGHRA, CDR2 YSYEKL, per germline. The CDR3 region is CASSQDTGTRVATSSYNEQFF. The CDR3 DNA reads as TGCGCCAGCAGCCAAGATACCGGGACAAGGGTAGCCACGAGCTCCTACAATGAGCAGTTCTTC.

This clone was picked up a small number of times. The V and J genes are TRBV19 and TRBJ1-4; D is ambiguous. There are 14 residues in the CDR3. Per the germline V gene, CDR1 is LNHDA and CDR2 is SQIVND (reference sequence). Trimming took 5 bases from V and 0 from J, leaving 7 bases between them. CDR3 residues: CASSDGATNEKLFF. The CDR3, as DNA: TGTGCCAGTAGTGACGGGGCAACTAATGAAAAACTGTTTTTT.